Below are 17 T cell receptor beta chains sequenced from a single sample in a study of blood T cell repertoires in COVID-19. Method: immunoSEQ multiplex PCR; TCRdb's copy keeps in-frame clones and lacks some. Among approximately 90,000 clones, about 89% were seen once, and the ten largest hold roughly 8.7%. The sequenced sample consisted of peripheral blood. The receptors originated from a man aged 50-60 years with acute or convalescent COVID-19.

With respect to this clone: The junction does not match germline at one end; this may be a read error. The CDR3 DNA reads as TGTGCCAGCAGTAGGGGCCAGGGGGAAGAGACTCAGTACTTC. This gives the protein CASSRGQGEETQYF. The chain links TRBV2 to TRBJ2-5; TRBD1 matches 7 bases. Germline V gene lookup returns CDR1 SNHLY and CDR2 FYNNEI. The CDR3 length is 14 residues.

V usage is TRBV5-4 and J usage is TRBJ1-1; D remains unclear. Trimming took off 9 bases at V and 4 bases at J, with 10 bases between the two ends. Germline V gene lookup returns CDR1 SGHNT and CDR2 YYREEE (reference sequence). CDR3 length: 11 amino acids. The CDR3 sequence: CATIEGTEAFF. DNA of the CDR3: TGTGCCACCATTGAGGGCACTGAAGCTTTCTTT.

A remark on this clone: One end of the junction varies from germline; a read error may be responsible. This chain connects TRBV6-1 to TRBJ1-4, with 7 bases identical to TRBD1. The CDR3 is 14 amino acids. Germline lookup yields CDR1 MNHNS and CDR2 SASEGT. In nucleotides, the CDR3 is TGTGCCAGCAGCGAAGGCAGGGGGGATGAAAAACTGTTTTTT. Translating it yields CASSEGRGDEKLFF.

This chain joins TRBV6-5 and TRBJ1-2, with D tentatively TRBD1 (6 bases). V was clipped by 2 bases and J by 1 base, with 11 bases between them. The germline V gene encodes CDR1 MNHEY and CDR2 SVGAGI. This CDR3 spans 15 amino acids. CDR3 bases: TGTGCCAGCAGTTACAGGGAAGGGGGTAACTATGGCTACACCTTC. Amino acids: CASSYREGGNYGYTF.

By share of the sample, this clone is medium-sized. As DNA, the CDR3 is TGTGCCAGCAGTTTAGCGCAGGTCTCTGAAGCTTTCTTT. It yields the protein CASSLAQVSEAFF. The rearrangement joins TRBV27 to TRBJ1-1; D is undetermined. Germline CDR1 and CDR2: MNHEY and SMNVEV (reference sequence). The length of the CDR3 is 13 residues. Trimming cost V 2 bases and J 6 bases, with 10 bases left between them.

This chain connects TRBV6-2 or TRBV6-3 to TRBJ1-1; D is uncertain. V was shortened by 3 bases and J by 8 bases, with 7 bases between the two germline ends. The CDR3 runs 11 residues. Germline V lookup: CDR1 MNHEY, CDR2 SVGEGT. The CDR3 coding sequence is TGTGCCAGCAGTTATCCCGGGGAAGCTTTCTTT. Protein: CASSYPGEAFF.

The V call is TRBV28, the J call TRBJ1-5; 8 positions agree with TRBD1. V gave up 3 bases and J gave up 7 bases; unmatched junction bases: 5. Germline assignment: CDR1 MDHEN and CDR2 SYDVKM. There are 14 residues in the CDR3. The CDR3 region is CASSFQGAGQPQHF. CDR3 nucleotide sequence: TGTGCCAGCAGTTTTCAGGGGGCCGGACAGCCCCAGCATTTT.

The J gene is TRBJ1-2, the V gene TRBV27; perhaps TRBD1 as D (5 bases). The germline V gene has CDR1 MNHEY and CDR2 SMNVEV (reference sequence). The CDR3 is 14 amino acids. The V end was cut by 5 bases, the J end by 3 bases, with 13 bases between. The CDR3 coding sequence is TGTGCCAGCAGTCTAAGGGGCAGGGACTATGGCTACACCTTC. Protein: CASSLRGRDYGYTF.

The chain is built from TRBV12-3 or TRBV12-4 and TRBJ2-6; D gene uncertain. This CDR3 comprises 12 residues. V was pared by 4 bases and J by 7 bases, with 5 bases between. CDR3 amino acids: CASSSLANVLTF. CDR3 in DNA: TGTGCCAGCAGTTCTTTAGCCAACGTCCTGACTTTC.

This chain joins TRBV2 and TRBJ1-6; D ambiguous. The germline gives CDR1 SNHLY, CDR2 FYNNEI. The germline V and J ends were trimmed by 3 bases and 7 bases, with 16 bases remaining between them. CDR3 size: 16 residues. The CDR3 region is CASSESVVSGNSPLHF. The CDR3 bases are TGTGCCAGCAGTGAGTCTGTGGTGAGCGGGAATTCACCCCTCCACTTT.

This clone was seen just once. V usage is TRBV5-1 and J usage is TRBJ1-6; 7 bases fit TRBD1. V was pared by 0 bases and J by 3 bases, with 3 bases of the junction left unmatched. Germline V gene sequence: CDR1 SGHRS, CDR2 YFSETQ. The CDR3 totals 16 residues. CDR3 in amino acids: CASSLGDRSYNSPLHF. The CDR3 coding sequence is TGCGCCAGCAGCTTGGGGGACAGAAGCTATAATTCACCCCTCCACTTT.

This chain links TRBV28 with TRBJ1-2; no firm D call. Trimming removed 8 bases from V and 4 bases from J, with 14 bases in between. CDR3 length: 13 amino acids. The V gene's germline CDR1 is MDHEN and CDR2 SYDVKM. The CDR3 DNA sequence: TGTGCCAGCCGCTTGCCGGGTTTCTATGGCTACACCTTC. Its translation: CASRLPGFYGYTF.

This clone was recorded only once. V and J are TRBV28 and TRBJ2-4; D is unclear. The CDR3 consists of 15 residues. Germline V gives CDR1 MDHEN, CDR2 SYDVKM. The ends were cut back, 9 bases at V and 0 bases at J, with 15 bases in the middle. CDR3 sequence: CASPILTQAKNIQYF. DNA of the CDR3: TGTGCCAGTCCTATCCTGACTCAAGCCAAAAACATTCAGTACTTC.

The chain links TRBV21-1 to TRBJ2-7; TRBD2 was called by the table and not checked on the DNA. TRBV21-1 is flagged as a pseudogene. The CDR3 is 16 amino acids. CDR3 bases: TGTGCCAGCAGCAAAGAGCGGAGAGTTAAGGGCTACGAGCAGTACTTC. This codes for CASSKERRVKGYEQYF.

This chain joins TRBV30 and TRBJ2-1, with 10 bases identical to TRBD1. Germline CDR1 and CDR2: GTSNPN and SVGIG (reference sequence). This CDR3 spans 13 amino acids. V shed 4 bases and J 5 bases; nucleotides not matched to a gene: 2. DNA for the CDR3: TGTGCCTGGACCGGGACAGGGGACAATGAGCAGTTCTTC. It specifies CAWTGTGDNEQFF.

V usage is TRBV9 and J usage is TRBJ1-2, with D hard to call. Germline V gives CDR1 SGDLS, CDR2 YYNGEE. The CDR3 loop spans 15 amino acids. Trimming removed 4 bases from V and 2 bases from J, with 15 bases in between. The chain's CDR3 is CASSPSVGRNYGYTF. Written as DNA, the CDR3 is TGTGCCAGCAGCCCCAGCGTGGGTAGAAACTATGGCTACACCTTC.

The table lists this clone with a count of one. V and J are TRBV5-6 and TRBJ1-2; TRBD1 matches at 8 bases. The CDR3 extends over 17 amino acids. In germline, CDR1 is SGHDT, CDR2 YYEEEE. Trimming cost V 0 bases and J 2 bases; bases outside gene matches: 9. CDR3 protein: CASSLALGTGRNYGYTF. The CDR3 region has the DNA TGTGCCAGCAGCTTGGCCCTAGGGACAGGACGAAACTATGGCTACACCTTC.